The next 30 T cell receptor beta chains were all read from a single sample in a study of T-cell memory formation after mild COVID-19. One entry per CDR3 protein, called by TCRdb with MiXCR from the 5' RACE reads. The sample yields 170,000 or so distinct CDR3 sequences, roughly 23% seen once. Material for sequencing was PBMCs or a T cell subset sorted from them (not recorded which). These receptors all stem from an adult woman who had mild COVID-19 (a few samples of this study predate the infection). Cell type and time point are not known.

This clonotype has more than one count but fewer than ten. The V and J genes are TRBV29-1 and TRBJ2-7; either TRBD1 or TRBD2 may fit D (5 bases each). This CDR3 contains 13 residues. Deletions cut 2 bases from V and 3 bases from J, with 11 bases between. CDR1 SQVTM and CDR2 ANQGSEA come from the germline V gene. In nucleotides, the CDR3 is TGCAGCGTTGAACAGGGACCCTTCTACGAGCAGTACTTC. It codes for CSVEQGPFYEQYF.

This clonotype was detected a few times. J is TRBJ1-5 and V is TRBV13; TRBD1 matches at 8 bases. CDR1 and CDR2 (germline): PRHDT, FYEKMQ (reference sequence). This CDR3 has 14 amino acids. The V segment lost 4 bases and the J segment 7 bases; nucleotides outside the gene matches: 6. The CDR3 nucleotides read TGTGCCAGCAGCTCGGACAGGGAGGGACAGCCCCAGCATTTT. As protein: CASSSDREGQPQHF.

The V call is TRBV7-9, the J call TRBJ1-1, with unresolved D. Trimming pared 1 base from V and 5 bases from J, leaving 11 bases between. The CDR3 totals 14 residues. Germline V gene lookup returns CDR1 SEHNR and CDR2 FQNEAQ (reference sequence). CDR3 DNA sequence: TGTGCCAGCAGCTTAGACAGTATGGTAACTGAAGCTTTCTTT. Its translation: CASSLDSMVTEAFF.

V gene TRBV13 combines with J gene TRBJ2-7; D uncertain. This CDR3 spans 13 amino acids. The ends were cut back, 5 bases at V and 4 bases at J, with 12 bases in the middle. Germline CDR1 and CDR2: PRHDT and FYEKMQ (reference sequence). The CDR3 bases are TGTGCCAGCAGCCCCCCCCTCGGATACGAGCAGTACTTC. Translating it yields CASSPPLGYEQYF. The whole variable domain, filled in from reference TRBV13 and TRBJ2-7, reads AAGVIQSPRHLIKEKRETATLKCYPIPRHDTVYWYQQGPGQDPQFLISFYEKMQSDKGSIPDRFSAQQFSDYHSELNMSSLELGDSALYFCASSPPLGYEQYFGPGTRLTVT.

This clonotype was seen a single time. DNA for the CDR3: TGTGCCAGCAGTTTTGAGGAGCGGGAGAAGTGGAACACCGGGGAGCTGTTTTTT. It specifies CASSFEEREKWNTGELFF. The J gene is TRBJ2-2, the V gene TRBV12-3 or TRBV12-4; 8 bases fit TRBD2. V lost 3 bases and J lost 1; bases outside the gene matches: 10. This CDR3 has 18 amino acids.

A few counts support this clonotype. The V and J genes are TRBV7-9 and TRBJ2-1, with 8 nucleotides matching TRBD1. From germline, CDR1 is SEHNR and CDR2 FQNEAQ (reference sequence). This CDR3 region has 15 residues. The trim removed 0 bases at V and 8 bases at J, leaving 6 bases unmatched. In DNA, the CDR3 is TGTGCCAGCAGCTTAGCGCTGGCAGGGGGCGATGAGCAGTTCTTC. Translated, it gives CASSLALAGGDEQFF.

A few counts support this clonotype. This chain connects TRBV7-9 to TRBJ2-3; D gene ambiguous. CDR1 is SEHNR, CDR2 FQNEAQ, per germline (reference sequence). Trimming removed 6 bases from V and 1 base from J, with 29 bases in between. The CDR3 totals 20 residues. Written as DNA, the CDR3 is TGTGCCAGCAGTTATGCCCCCCTAGTGGTCCAGTCGTATCGCACAGATACGCAGTATTTT. Translated, it gives CASSYAPLVVQSYRTDTQYF.

The CDR3 DNA sequence: TGTGCCAGCAGCCCGACTGTCTCCGGGGAGCTGTTTTTT. It translates to CASSPTVSGELFF. This rearrangement joins TRBV7-6 to TRBJ2-2; D remains ambiguous. V was clipped by 5 bases and J by 6 bases, with 10 bases between them. The CDR3 covers 13 residues. CDR1 and CDR2 from the germline V gene are SGHVS and FNYEAQ. Full variable domain (outside the CDR3, taken from reference TRBV7-6 and TRBJ2-2): GAGVSQSPRYKVTKRGQDVALRCDPISGHVSLYWYRQALGQGPEFLTYFNYEAQQDKSGLPNDRFSAERPEGSISTLTIQRTEQRDSAMYRCASSPTVSGELFFGEGSRLTVL.

This chain connects TRBV11-2 to TRBJ2-7; 7 nucleotides line up with TRBD2. This CDR3 comprises 16 residues. Germline V gene lookup returns CDR1 SGHAT and CDR2 FQNNGV. V gave up 6 bases and J gave up 3 bases; unmatched junction bases: 14. The CDR3 region is CASRPPASGLIYEQYF. The CDR3, as DNA: TGTGCCAGCAGACCGCCTGCTAGCGGCCTTATCTACGAGCAGTACTTC.

This clonotype was detected a few times. The V gene is TRBV10-3, the J gene TRBJ2-7; 7 bases agree with TRBD1. V dropped 3 bases and J dropped 1; count of bases not matched to a gene: 9. The CDR3 length is 16 residues. Germline assignment: CDR1 ENHRY and CDR2 SYGVKD. CDR3 protein: CAISEPGDSRSYEQYF. The CDR3 DNA reads as TGTGCCATCAGTGAACCCGGGGACAGCCGATCCTACGAGCAGTACTTC.

This chain connects TRBV12-3 or TRBV12-4 to TRBJ1-6, with a tentative D call TRBD1 (6 bases). V was clipped by 7 bases and J by 7 bases, with 14 bases between them. This CDR3 has 14 amino acids. For the CDR3, the DNA is TGTGCCAGCAATGAAGGACAGTGGAATTCACCCCTCCACTTT. This encodes CASNEGQWNSPLHF.

The sample holds a few counts of this clonotype. Here the CDR3 reads CASSPRGNNEQFF. DNA of the CDR3: TGTGCCAGCAGCCCCCGGGGGAACAATGAGCAGTTCTTC. The rearrangement joins TRBV12-3 or TRBV12-4 to TRBJ2-1; D perhaps matches TRBD2 (6 bases). V was trimmed by 6 bases and J by 5 bases, leaving 11 bases between them. The CDR3 length is 13 residues.

This clonotype was seen a handful of times. The chain joins TRBV5-6 to TRBJ1-1, with 8 nucleotides matching TRBD1. CDR3 length: 14 residues. Germline loops: CDR1 SGHDT, CDR2 YYEEEE. V lost 2 bases, J lost 6 bases, and 6 bases stayed unmatched. CDR3 in amino acids: CASSLGQGGAEAFF. The CDR3 DNA reads as TGTGCCAGCAGCTTAGGACAGGGCGGCGCTGAAGCTTTCTTT.

The chain uses TRBV20-1 and TRBJ2-1, with a tentative D call TRBD2 (5 bases). The germline CDR1 and CDR2 sequences are DFQATT and SNEGSKA (reference sequence). CDR3 length: 13 amino acids. Trimming shortened V by 1 base and J by 3 bases, and 7 bases separated the two germline ends. This chain's CDR3 is CSARGENYNEQFF. CDR3 in DNA: TGCAGTGCTAGAGGGGAGAACTACAATGAGCAGTTCTTC.

V and J are TRBV7-9 and TRBJ2-1, with TRBD2 matching over 9 bases. This CDR3 region has 16 residues. From germline, CDR1 is SEHNR and CDR2 FQNEAQ (reference sequence). V trimming: 3 bases; J trimming: 6 bases; junction bases outside the gene matches: 9. CDR3 protein: CASSFMTSGQLNEQFF. In DNA form, the CDR3 reads TGTGCCAGCAGCTTTATGACTAGCGGCCAACTCAATGAGCAGTTCTTC.

This chain links TRBV20-1 with TRBJ1-1; weak D call: TRBD1 (6 bases). This CDR3 region has 13 residues. Germline V gives CDR1 DFQATT, CDR2 SNEGSKA (reference sequence). V lost 3 bases to trimming and J lost 1 base, with 9 bases between them. This chain's CDR3 is CSASQGPNTEAFF. The CDR3, as DNA: TGCAGTGCTAGTCAGGGGCCGAACACTGAAGCTTTCTTT.

The rearrangement joins TRBV29-1 to TRBJ1-2; possible D gene TRBD1, 6 bases. The germline V and J ends were trimmed by 5 bases and 4 bases, with 17 bases remaining between them. The CDR3 is made up of 14 amino acids. From germline, CDR1 is SQVTM and CDR2 ANQGSEA. The CDR3 sequence: CSVFGGANSYGYTF. The CDR3 DNA sequence: TGCAGCGTTTTTGGGGGGGCCAATAGCTATGGCTACACCTTC.

This chain joins TRBV14 and TRBJ2-1, with D possibly TRBD1 on 6 matching bases. Per germline, CDR1 SGHDN and CDR2 FVKESK. CDR3 length equals 15 residues. Trimming stripped 1 base from V and 0 bases from J, with 7 bases between. The CDR3: CASSQVRGSYNEQFF. CDR3 nucleotide sequence: TGTGCCAGCAGCCAAGTCAGGGGCTCCTACAATGAGCAGTTCTTC.

The chain has TRBV6-6 and TRBJ2-7, with a weak D call TRBD2 (6 bases). CDR3 length: 14 residues. Germline CDR1 MNHNY, CDR2 SVGAGI (reference sequence). V was pared by 7 bases and J by 4 bases, with 17 bases between. The CDR3, as DNA: TGTGCCAGCATCATCGGAGGGAGTCAGTACGAGCAGTACTTC. Translation: CASIIGGSQYEQYF.

This clonotype has a handful of counts. This sequence joins TRBV7-9 and TRBJ1-1, with TRBD1 as a possible D gene (5 bases). CDR3 length equals 14 residues. V lost 5 bases to trimming and J lost 6 bases, with 16 bases between them. CDR1 and CDR2 (germline): SEHNR, FQNEAQ (reference sequence). The CDR3 bases are TGTGCCAGCAGCGCAAGGGACTTCTTGGCTGAAGCTTTCTTT. Amino acid sequence: CASSARDFLAEAFF.

The count of this clonotype is one. The chain recombines TRBV29-1 with TRBJ1-2; TRBD1 matches at 9 bases. Germline CDR1 reads SQVTM; CDR2 reads ANQGSEA. After removal of 7 bases from V and 8 bases from J, the junction contained 5 bases not matched to a gene. The CDR3 runs to 11 residues. The CDR3 is CSGGTGYGYTF. For the CDR3, the DNA is TGCAGCGGTGGGACAGGGTACGGCTACACCTTC. Full variable domain (remainder filled in from reference TRBV29-1 and TRBJ1-2): SAVISQKPSRDICQRGTSLTIQCQVDSQVTMMFWYRQQPGQSLTLIATANQGSEATYESGFVIDKFPISRPNLTFSTLTVSNMSPEDSSIYLCSGGTGYGYTFGSGTRLTVV.

This chain joins TRBV12-3 or TRBV12-4 and TRBJ2-3; tentatively, D is TRBD2 (5 bases). Trimming pared 7 bases from V and 2 bases from J, leaving 16 bases between. The CDR3 loop spans 15 amino acids. The CDR3 bases are TGTGCCAGCATCCCTCTAGCTGGATCCACAGATACGCAGTATTTT. Amino acid sequence: CASIPLAGSTDTQYF.

This sequence joins TRBV5-1 and TRBJ2-2; D is perhaps TRBD1 (6 bases). V was cut by 4 bases and J by 5 bases, with 15 bases left in between. The CDR3 consists of 15 residues. CDR1 is SGHRS, CDR2 YFSETQ, per germline. CDR3 sequence reads: CASSRYFQGTGELFF. The CDR3 DNA reads as TGCGCCAGCAGCCGTTACTTCCAGGGGACCGGGGAGCTGTTTTTT.

The rearrangement joins TRBV12-3 or TRBV12-4 to TRBJ2-3; D is undetermined. The CDR3 is made up of 12 amino acids. V lost 2 bases to trimming and J lost 4 bases, with 4 bases between them. The CDR3 bases are TGTGCCAGCAGTTTACCCCCAGATACGCAGTATTTT. This encodes CASSLPPDTQYF.

This clonotype was seen a few times. The rearrangement uses TRBV7-9 and TRBJ2-7; D is unresolved. This CDR3 has 12 amino acids. CDR1 and CDR2 (germline): SEHNR, FQNEAQ (reference sequence). V lost 5 bases, J lost 5 bases, and 10 bases lay in between. The CDR3 loop reads CASSLGDHEQYF. Written as DNA, the CDR3 is TGTGCCAGCAGCCTCGGTGACCACGAGCAGTACTTC.

A remark on this clonotype: The junction differs from germline at one of its ends, possibly a read error. The chain employs TRBV12-3 or TRBV12-4 and TRBJ1-1; TRBD1 agrees at 7 bases. The CDR3 is 13 amino acids. The chain's CDR3 is CASSFSPWTGIIF. The CDR3 DNA reads as TGTGCCAGCAGTTTTTCCCCATGGACAGGCATCATTTTT.

This chain links TRBV2 with TRBJ2-1; D unclear. Germline CDR1 and CDR2: SNHLY and FYNNEI. V lost 5 bases and J 8 bases, leaving 4 bases between the germline ends. This CDR3 is 10 amino acids long. The CDR3 DNA reads TGTGCCAGCAGTAATCATGAGCAGTTCTTC. This gives the protein CASSNHEQFF.

The gene calls are TRBV12-3 or TRBV12-4 and TRBJ2-1, with a weak D call TRBD2 (6 bases). V lost 6 bases, J lost 5 bases, and 17 bases lay in between. This CDR3 region has 15 residues. CDR3 region: CASSPEARGNNEQFF. In DNA, the CDR3 is TGTGCCAGCAGCCCAGAGGCCCGGGGGAACAATGAGCAGTTCTTC.

This clonotype was observed a few times. This chain joins TRBV29-1 and TRBJ2-3; the D gene is possibly TRBD2 (6 bases). The ends were cut back, 5 bases at V and 6 bases at J, with 12 bases in the middle. The CDR3 spans 12 residues. From germline, CDR1 is SQVTM and CDR2 ANQGSEA. CDR3 protein: CSVYSGSDTQYF. CDR3 coding DNA: TGCAGCGTTTATAGCGGCTCCGATACGCAGTATTTT.

The chain uses TRBV7-9 and TRBJ2-1, with D perhaps TRBD2 (6 bases). The CDR3 runs 16 residues. V was cut by 1 base and J by 7 bases, with 17 bases left in between. Germline CDR1 SEHNR, CDR2 FQNEAQ (reference sequence). The CDR3: CASSLVPREVPNEQFF. The CDR3 nucleotides are TGTGCCAGCAGCTTAGTTCCGCGGGAAGTCCCTAATGAGCAGTTCTTC.